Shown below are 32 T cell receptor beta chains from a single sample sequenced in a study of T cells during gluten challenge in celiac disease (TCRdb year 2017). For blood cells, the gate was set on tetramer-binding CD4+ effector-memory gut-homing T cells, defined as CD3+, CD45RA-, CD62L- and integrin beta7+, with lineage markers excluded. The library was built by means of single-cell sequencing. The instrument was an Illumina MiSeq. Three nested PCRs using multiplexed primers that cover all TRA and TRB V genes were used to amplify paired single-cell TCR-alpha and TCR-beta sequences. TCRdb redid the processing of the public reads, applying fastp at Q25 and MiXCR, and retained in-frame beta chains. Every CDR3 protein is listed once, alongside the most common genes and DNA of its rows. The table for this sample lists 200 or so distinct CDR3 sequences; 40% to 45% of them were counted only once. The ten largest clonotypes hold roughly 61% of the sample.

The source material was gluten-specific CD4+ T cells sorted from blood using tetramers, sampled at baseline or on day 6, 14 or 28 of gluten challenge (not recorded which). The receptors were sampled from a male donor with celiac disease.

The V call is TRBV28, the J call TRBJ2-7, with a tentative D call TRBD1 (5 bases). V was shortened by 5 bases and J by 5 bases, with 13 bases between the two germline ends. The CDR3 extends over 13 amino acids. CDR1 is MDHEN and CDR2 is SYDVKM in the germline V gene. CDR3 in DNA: TGTGCCAGCAGTGCGAGACAGTACCACGAGCAGTACTTC. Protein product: CASSARQYHEQYF.

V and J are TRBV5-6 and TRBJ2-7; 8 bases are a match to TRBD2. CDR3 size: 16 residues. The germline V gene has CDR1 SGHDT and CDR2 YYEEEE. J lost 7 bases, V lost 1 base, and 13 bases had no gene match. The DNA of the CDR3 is TGTGCCAGCAGCTTGTTTGGACTAGCAGGGAGTGGAGAGCAGTACTTC. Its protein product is CASSLFGLAGSGEQYF. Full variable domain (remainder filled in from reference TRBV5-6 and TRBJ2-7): DAGVTQSPTHLIKTRGQQVTLRCSPKSGHDTVSWYQQALGQGPQFIFQYYEEEERQRGNFPDRFSGHQFPNYSSELNVNALLLGDSALYLCASSLFGLAGSGEQYFGPGTRLTVT.

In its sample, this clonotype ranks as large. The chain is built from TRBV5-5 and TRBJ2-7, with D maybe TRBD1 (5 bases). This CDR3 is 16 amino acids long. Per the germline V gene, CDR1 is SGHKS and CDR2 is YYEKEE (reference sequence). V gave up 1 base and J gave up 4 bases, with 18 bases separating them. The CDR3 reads CASSLRQQKPPYEQYF. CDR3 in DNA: TGTGCCAGCAGCTTGCGACAGCAGAAGCCCCCTTACGAGCAGTACTTC.

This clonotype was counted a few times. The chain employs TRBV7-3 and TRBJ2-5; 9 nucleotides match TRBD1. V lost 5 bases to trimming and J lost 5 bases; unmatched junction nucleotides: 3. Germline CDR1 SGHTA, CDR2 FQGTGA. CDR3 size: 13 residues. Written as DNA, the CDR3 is TGTGCCAGCAGCGTCGGACAGGGGGAGACCCAGTACTTC. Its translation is CASSVGQGETQYF.

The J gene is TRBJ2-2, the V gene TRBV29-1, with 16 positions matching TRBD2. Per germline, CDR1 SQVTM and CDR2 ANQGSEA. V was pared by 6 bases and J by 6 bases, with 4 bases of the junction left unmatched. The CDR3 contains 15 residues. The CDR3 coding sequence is TGCAGCGTCGGGACTAGCGGGGGGGCTGCCGGGGAGCTGTTTTTT. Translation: CSVGTSGGAAGELFF.

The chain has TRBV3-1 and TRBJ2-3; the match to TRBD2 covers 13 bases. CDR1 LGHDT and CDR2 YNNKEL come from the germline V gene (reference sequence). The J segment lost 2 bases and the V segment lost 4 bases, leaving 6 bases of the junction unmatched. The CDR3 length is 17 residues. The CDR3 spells CASSPWTSGGYTDTQYF. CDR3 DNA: TGTGCCAGCAGCCCCTGGACTAGCGGGGGCTACACAGATACGCAGTATTTT.

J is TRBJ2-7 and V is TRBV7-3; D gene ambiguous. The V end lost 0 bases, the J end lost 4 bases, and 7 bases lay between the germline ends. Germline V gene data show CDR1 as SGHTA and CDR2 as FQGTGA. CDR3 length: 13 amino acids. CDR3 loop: CASSLTPFYEQYF. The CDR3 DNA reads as TGTGCCAGCAGCTTAACGCCATTTTACGAGCAGTACTTC.

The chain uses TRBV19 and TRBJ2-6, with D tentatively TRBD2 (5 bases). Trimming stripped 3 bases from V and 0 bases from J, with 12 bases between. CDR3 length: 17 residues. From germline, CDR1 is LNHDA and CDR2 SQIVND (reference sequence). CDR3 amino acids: CASSIVGVYSGANVLTF. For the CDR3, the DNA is TGTGCCAGTAGTATCGTCGGGGTCTACTCTGGGGCCAACGTCCTGACTTTC. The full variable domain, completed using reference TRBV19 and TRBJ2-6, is DGGITQSPKYLFRKEGQNVTLSCEQNLNHDAMYWYRQDPGQGLRLIYYSQIVNDFQKGDIAEGYSVSREKKESFPLTVTSAQKNPTAFYLCASSIVGVYSGANVLTFGAGSRLTVL.

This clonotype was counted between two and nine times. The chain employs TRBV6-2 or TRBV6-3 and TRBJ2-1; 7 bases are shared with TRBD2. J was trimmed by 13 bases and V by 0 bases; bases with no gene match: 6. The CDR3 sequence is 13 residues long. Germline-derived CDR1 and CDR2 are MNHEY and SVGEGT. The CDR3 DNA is TGTGCCAGCAGTTACTCCCATGAGGGACTACAGTTCTTC. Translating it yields CASSYSHEGLQFF.

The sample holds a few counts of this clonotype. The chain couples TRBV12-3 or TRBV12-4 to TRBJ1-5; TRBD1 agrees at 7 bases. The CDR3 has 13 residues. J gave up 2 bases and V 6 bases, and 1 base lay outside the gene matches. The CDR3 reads CASSDRGNQPQHF. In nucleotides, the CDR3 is TGTGCCAGCAGCGACAGGGGCAATCAGCCCCAGCATTTT.

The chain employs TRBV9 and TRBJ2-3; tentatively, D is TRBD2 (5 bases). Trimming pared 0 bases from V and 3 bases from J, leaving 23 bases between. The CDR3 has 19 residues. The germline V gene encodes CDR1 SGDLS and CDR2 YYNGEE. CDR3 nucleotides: TGTGCCAGCAGCGTAGAGGGAACGGCTAGCCAAACCTTAACAGATACGCAGTATTTT. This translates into CASSVEGTASQTLTDTQYF.

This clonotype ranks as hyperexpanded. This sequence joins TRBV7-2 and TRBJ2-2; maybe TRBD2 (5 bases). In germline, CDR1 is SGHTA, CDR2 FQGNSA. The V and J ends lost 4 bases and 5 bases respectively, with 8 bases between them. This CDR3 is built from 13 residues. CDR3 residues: CASSSDSTGELFF. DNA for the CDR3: TGTGCCAGCAGCTCGGACTCTACCGGGGAGCTGTTTTTT.

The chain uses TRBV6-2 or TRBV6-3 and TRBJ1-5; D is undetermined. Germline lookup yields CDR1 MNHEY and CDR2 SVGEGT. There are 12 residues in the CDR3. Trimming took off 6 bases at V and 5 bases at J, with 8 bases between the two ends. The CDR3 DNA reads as TGTGCCAGCAGGATGTGGGATCAGCCCCAGCATTTT. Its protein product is CASRMWDQPQHF.

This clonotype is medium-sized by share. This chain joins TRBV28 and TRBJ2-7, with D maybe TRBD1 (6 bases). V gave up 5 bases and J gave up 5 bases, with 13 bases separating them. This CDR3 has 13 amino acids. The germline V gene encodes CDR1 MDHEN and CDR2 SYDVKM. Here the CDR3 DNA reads TGTGCCAGCAGTCAAGTACAGGGACACGAGCAGTACTTC. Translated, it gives CASSQVQGHEQYF. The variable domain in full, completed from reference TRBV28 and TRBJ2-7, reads DVKVTQSSRYLVKRTGEKVFLECVQDMDHENMFWYRQDPGLGLRLIYFSYDVKMKEKGDIPEGYSVSREKKERFSLILESASTNQTSMYLCASSQVQGHEQYFGPGTRLTVT.

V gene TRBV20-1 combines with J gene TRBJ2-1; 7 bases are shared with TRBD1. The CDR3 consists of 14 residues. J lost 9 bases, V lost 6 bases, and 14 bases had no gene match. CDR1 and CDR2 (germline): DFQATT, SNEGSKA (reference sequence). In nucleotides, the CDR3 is TGCAGTGCAGAACGGACATACGCAGGGGGTGAGCAGTTCTTC. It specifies CSAERTYAGGEQFF.

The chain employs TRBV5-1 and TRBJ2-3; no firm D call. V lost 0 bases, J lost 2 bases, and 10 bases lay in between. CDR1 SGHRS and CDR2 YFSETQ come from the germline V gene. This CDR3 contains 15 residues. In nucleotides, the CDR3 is TGCGCCAGCAGCTTGGCCCCCTTAGACACAGATACGCAGTATTTT. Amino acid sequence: CASSLAPLDTDTQYF.

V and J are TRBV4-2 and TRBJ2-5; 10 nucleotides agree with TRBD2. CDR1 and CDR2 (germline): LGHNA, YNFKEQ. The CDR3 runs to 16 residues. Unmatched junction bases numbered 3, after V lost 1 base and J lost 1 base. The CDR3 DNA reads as TGTGCCAGCAGCCAAGGGGTAGCGGGAGGCCAAGAGACCCAGTACTTC. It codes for CASSQGVAGGQETQYF.

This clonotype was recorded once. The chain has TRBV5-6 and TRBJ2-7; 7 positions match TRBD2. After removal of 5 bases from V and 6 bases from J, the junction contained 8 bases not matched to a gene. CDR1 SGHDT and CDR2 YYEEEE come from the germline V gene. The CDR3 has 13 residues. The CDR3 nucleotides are TGTGCCAGCAGACGAGCGAGCGGGGTCGAGCAGTACTTC. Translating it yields CASRRASGVEQYF.

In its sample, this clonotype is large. CDR3 protein: CASSLRIAGSTQYF. CDR3 DNA: TGTGCCAGCAGCTTAAGGATAGCGGGGTCTACGCAGTATTTT. The V and J genes are TRBV7-2 and TRBJ2-3; 8 nucleotides line up with TRBD2. CDR1 is SGHTA, CDR2 FQGNSA, per germline. Trimming took 2 bases from V and 8 from J; bases not matched to a gene: 6. The CDR3 runs 14 residues.

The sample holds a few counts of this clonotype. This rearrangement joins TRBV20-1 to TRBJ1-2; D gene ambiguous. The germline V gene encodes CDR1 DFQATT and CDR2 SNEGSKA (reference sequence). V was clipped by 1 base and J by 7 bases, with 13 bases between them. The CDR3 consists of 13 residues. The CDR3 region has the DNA TGCAGTGCTAGAGTCAGCATGCTGAGTGGCTACACCTTC. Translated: CSARVSMLSGYTF.

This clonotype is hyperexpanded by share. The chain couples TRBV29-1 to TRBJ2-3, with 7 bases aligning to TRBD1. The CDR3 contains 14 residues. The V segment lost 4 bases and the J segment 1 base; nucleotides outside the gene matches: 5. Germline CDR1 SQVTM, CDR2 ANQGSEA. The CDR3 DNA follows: TGCAGCGTTGCGCCAGGGGGAGGCACAGATACGCAGTATTTT. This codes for CSVAPGGGTDTQYF.

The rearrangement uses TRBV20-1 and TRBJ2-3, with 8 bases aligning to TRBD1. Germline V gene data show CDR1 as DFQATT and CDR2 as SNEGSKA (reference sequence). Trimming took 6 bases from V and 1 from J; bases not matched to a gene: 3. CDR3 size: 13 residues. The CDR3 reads CSAEQGGTDTQYF. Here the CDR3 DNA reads TGCAGTGCGGAACAGGGGGGCACAGATACGCAGTATTTT.

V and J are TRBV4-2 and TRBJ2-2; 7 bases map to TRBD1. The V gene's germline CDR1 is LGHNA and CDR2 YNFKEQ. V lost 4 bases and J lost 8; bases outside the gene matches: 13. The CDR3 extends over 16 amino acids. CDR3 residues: CASSLTPHQGEGELFF. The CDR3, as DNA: TGTGCCAGCAGCCTAACACCCCACCAGGGGGAAGGGGAGCTGTTTTTT.

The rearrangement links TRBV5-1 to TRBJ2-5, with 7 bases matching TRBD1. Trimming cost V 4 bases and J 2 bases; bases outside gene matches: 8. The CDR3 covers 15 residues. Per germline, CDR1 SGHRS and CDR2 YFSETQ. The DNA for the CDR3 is TGCGCCAGCAGCCATCGGCCAGGGGGTCAAGAGACCCAGTACTTC. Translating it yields CASSHRPGGQETQYF.

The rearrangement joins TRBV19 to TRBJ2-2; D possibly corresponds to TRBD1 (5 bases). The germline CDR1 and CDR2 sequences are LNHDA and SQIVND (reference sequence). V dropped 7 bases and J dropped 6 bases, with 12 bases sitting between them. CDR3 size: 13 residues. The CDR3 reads CASTKGWSGELFF. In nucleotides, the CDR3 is TGTGCCAGTACTAAGGGGTGGTCCGGGGAGCTGTTTTTT. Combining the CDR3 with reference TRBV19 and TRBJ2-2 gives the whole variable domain DGGITQSPKYLFRKEGQNVTLSCEQNLNHDAMYWYRQDPGQGLRLIYYSQIVNDFQKGDIAEGYSVSREKKESFPLTVTSAQKNPTAFYLCASTKGWSGELFFGEGSRLTVL.

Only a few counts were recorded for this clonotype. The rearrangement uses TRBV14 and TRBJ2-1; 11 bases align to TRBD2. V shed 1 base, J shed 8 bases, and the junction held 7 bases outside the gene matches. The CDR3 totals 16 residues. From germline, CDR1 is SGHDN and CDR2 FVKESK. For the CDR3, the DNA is TGTGCCAGCAGCCAAGGTCTCCCTAGCGGGAGGTATGAGCAGTTCTTC. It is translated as CASSQGLPSGRYEQFF.

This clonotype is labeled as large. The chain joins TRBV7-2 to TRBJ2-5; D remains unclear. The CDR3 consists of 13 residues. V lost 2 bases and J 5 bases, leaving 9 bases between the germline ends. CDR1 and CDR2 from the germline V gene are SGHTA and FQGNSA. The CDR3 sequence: CASSLRVLETQYF. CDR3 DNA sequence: TGTGCCAGCAGCTTACGGGTTTTGGAGACCCAGTACTTC.

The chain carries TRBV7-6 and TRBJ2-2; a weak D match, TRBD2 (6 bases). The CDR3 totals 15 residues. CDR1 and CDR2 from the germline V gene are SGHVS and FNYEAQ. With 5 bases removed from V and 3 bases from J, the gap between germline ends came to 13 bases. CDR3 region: CASSRGTWDTGELFF. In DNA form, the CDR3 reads TGTGCCAGCAGCCGCGGGACTTGGGACACCGGGGAGCTGTTTTTT.

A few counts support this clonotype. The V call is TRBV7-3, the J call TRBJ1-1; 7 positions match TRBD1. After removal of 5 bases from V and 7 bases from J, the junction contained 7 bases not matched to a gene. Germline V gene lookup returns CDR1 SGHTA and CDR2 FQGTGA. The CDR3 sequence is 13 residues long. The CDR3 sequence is CASSVAQGFEAFF. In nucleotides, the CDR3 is TGTGCCAGCAGCGTCGCACAGGGGTTTGAAGCTTTCTTT.

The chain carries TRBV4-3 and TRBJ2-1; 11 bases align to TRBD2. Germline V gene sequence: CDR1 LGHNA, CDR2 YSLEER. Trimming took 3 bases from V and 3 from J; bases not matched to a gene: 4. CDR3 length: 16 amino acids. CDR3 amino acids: CASSHLLAGDYNEQFF. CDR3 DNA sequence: TGCGCCAGCAGCCACCTACTAGCGGGGGACTACAATGAGCAGTTCTTC.

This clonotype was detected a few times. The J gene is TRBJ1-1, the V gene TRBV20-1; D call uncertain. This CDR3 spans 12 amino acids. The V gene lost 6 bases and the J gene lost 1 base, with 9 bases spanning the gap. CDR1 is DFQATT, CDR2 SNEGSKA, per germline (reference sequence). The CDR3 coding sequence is TGCAGTGCCAAATCCGGGAACACTGAAGCTTTCTTT. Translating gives CSAKSGNTEAFF.

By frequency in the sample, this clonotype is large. The CDR3 spells CASSQAGGAVETQYF. CDR3 nucleotides: TGTGCCAGCAGCCAGGCCGGGGGGGCAGTGGAGACCCAGTACTTC. The chain carries TRBV4-2 and TRBJ2-5, with 8 bases fitting TRBD2. V dropped 3 bases and J dropped 5; count of bases not matched to a gene: 8. Germline V gene sequence: CDR1 LGHNA, CDR2 YNFKEQ. This CDR3 is built from 15 residues.